Shown below are 23 T cell receptor beta chains from a single sample sequenced in a study of cytomegalovirus exposure and HLA in healthy donors. The primer mix had 60 Vbeta and 13 Jbeta primers. Method: immunoSEQ multiplex PCR; TCRdb's copy keeps in-frame clones and lacks some. The sample yields about 200,000 clones, approximately 78% seen once. The sample was PBMCs. The origin of the receptors is a woman between 35 and 50 years old in good health and CMV-seronegative.

This chain uses TRBV19 with TRBJ1-5; possible D gene TRBD1, 5 bases. From germline, CDR1 is LNHDA and CDR2 SQIVND (reference sequence). This CDR3 spans 13 amino acids. The ends were cut back, 1 base at V and 7 bases at J, with 8 bases in the middle. The CDR3 DNA sequence: TGTGCCAGTAGTATAGTAGGACACCAGCCCCAGCATTTT. As protein: CASSIVGHQPQHF.

The chain combines TRBV14 with TRBJ2-1; TRBD2 agrees at 7 bases. Germline CDR1 SGHDN, CDR2 FVKESK. The trim removed 1 base at V and 4 bases at J, leaving 7 bases unmatched. This CDR3 has 16 amino acids. CDR3 coding DNA: TGTGCCAGCAGCCAAGGGACCGGGCGGGAGTACAATGAGCAGTTCTTC. Translated: CASSQGTGREYNEQFF. The full variable domain, rest sourced from reference TRBV14 and TRBJ2-1, is EAGVTQFPSHSVIEKGQTVTLRCDPISGHDNLYWYRRVMGKEIKFLLHFVKESKQDESGMPNNRFLAERTGGTYSTLKVQPAELEDSGVYFCASSQGTGREYNEQFFGPGTRLTVL.

The J gene is TRBJ2-7, the V gene TRBV19; no firm D call. In germline, CDR1 is LNHDA, CDR2 SQIVND (reference sequence). The V gene lost 5 bases and the J gene lost 6 bases, with 11 bases spanning the gap. The CDR3 is 12 amino acids. DNA of the CDR3: TGTGCCAGTAGTTTTCCTAGTTCCGAGCAGTACTTC. Protein sequence: CASSFPSSEQYF.

V and J are TRBV6-6 and TRBJ1-4; D uncertain. The V gene lost 6 bases and the J gene lost 6 bases, with 14 bases spanning the gap. This CDR3 is built from 14 residues. Germline values: CDR1 MNHNY, CDR2 SVGAGI (reference sequence). This CDR3 is CASRAVSWDEKLFF. DNA for the CDR3: TGTGCCAGCAGAGCGGTAAGCTGGGATGAAAAACTGTTTTTT.

This chain joins TRBV28 and TRBJ1-5, with a tentative D call TRBD1 (5 bases). V was shortened by 8 bases and J by 5 bases, with 16 bases between the two germline ends. The CDR3 totals 14 residues. The V gene's germline CDR1 is MDHEN and CDR2 SYDVKM. This CDR3 reads CASWGLDRHQPQHF. CDR3 in DNA: TGTGCCAGCTGGGGACTCGACAGACATCAGCCCCAGCATTTT. Supplemented by reference TRBV28 and TRBJ1-5, the full variable domain reads DVKVTQSSRYLVKRTGEKVFLECVQDMDHENMFWYRQDPGLGLRLIYFSYDVKMKEKGDIPEGYSVSREKKERFSLILESASTNQTSMYLCASWGLDRHQPQHFGDGTRLSIL.

The V call is TRBV9, the J call TRBJ1-4; 9 nucleotides line up with TRBD1. The V segment lost 3 bases and the J segment 4 bases; nucleotides outside the gene matches: 4. Germline V CDR1 and CDR2: SGDLS, YYNGEE. The CDR3 runs to 15 residues. The CDR3 protein is CASSDTTGGNEKLFF. Written as DNA, the CDR3 is TGTGCCAGCAGCGACACGACAGGGGGTAATGAAAAACTGTTTTTT.

The count of this clone is one. This chain connects TRBV6-1 to TRBJ2-3; D is unclear. Looked up from germline, CDR1 is MNHNS and CDR2 is SASEGT. The CDR3 covers 12 residues. V gave up 11 bases and J gave up 3 bases, with 12 bases separating them. CDR3 in DNA: TGTGCCGTCACCGATAGAACAGATACGCAGTATTTT. Amino acids: CAVTDRTDTQYF.

This rearrangement joins TRBV5-1 to TRBJ2-1, with TRBD2 matching 9 bases. The germline gives CDR1 SGHRS, CDR2 YFSETQ. Trimming took 4 bases from V and 4 from J; bases not matched to a gene: 6. There are 15 residues in the CDR3. The CDR3 nucleotides are TGCGCCAGCAGCCCCGGTAGCGGGGGTTACAATGAGCAGTTCTTC. Protein product: CASSPGSGGYNEQFF.

The rearrangement joins TRBV29-1 to TRBJ2-5; tentative D call: TRBD1 (6 bases). The CDR3 runs 15 residues. The V gene's germline CDR1 is SQVTM and CDR2 ANQGSEA. Trimming took off 3 bases at V and 3 bases at J, with 17 bases between the two ends. This chain's CDR3 is CSVEPRDNPEETQYF. The CDR3 coding sequence is TGCAGCGTTGAGCCCCGGGACAACCCAGAAGAGACCCAGTACTTC. Supplemented by reference TRBV29-1 and TRBJ2-5, the full variable domain reads SAVISQKPSRDICQRGTSLTIQCQVDSQVTMMFWYRQQPGQSLTLIATANQGSEATYESGFVIDKFPISRPNLTFSTLTVSNMSPEDSSIYLCSVEPRDNPEETQYFGPGTRLLVL.

This chain joins TRBV9 and TRBJ2-1; 9 bases are a match to TRBD2. The CDR3 loop spans 16 amino acids. V shed 2 bases and J 2 bases; nucleotides not matched to a gene: 5. Germline CDR1 is SGDLS and CDR2 is YYNGEE. The CDR3 DNA follows: TGTGCCAGCAGCGTCTCTAGCGGGACGCCCTACAATGAGCAGTTCTTC. It yields the protein CASSVSSGTPYNEQFF.

The J gene is TRBJ2-3, the V gene TRBV27; the match to TRBD2 covers 7 bases. Germline CDR1 and CDR2: MNHEY and SMNVEV (reference sequence). This CDR3 contains 16 residues. V lost 4 bases and J lost 6; bases outside the gene matches: 13. CDR3 in amino acids: CASSSGLSGLGDTQYF. The CDR3 bases are TGTGCCAGCAGTTCGGGACTATCGGGGCTTGGGGATACGCAGTATTTT.

This clone was observed a handful of times. The rearrangement links TRBV19 to TRBJ1-2, with 7 positions matching TRBD1. V shed 10 bases, J shed 4 bases, and the junction held 9 bases outside the gene matches. Germline-derived CDR1 and CDR2 are LNHDA and SQIVND (reference sequence). The CDR3 has 13 amino acids. The CDR3 DNA sequence: TGTGCCAATGGACAGGTCCATTTCTATGGCTACACCTTC. This codes for CANGQVHFYGYTF.

This clone was seen a handful of times. Distinct nucleotide sequences in the sample also encode this CDR3. The rearrangement links TRBV5-1 to TRBJ2-1; 9 nucleotides align to TRBD2. This CDR3 has 15 residues. CDR1 and CDR2 from the germline V gene are SGHRS and YFSETQ. Unmatched junction bases numbered 3, after V lost 1 base and J lost 4 bases. CDR3 protein: CASSLISGSYNEQFF. DNA of the CDR3: TGCGCCAGCAGCTTGATTAGCGGGAGTTACAATGAGCAGTTCTTC.

The chain carries TRBV25-1 and TRBJ2-1; 12 nucleotides match TRBD2. From germline, CDR1 is MGHDK and CDR2 SYGVNS. The V gene end was trimmed by 3 bases and the J gene end by 8 bases; junction bases not matched to a gene: 11. The CDR3 is 17 amino acids. The CDR3 sequence: CASSELGLAGLKDEQFF. CDR3 coding DNA: TGTGCCAGCAGTGAGCTTGGACTAGCGGGACTTAAGGATGAGCAGTTCTTC. Using reference TRBV25-1 and TRBJ2-1 for the parts outside the CDR3, the full variable domain is EADIYQTPRYLVIGTGKKITLECSQTMGHDKMYWYQQDPGMELHLIHYSYGVNSTEKGDLSSESTVSRIRTEHFPLTLESARPSHTSQYLCASSELGLAGLKDEQFFGPGTRLTVL.

The J gene is TRBJ1-3, the V gene TRBV5-1; D is perhaps TRBD1 (6 bases). Deletions cut 0 bases from V and 3 bases from J, with 7 bases between. Germline V gene lookup returns CDR1 SGHRS and CDR2 YFSETQ. CDR3 length: 14 residues. The CDR3 spells CASSLGGLGNTIYF. The DNA of the CDR3 is TGCGCCAGCAGCTTGGGGGGGCTTGGAAACACCATATATTTT.

This chain uses TRBV29-1 with TRBJ2-7; TRBD1 aligns across 7 bases. The J segment lost 0 bases and the V segment lost 0 bases, leaving 5 bases of the junction unmatched. This CDR3 contains 15 residues. The germline V gene encodes CDR1 SQVTM and CDR2 ANQGSEA. CDR3 DNA sequence: TGCAGCGTTGAAGAAGGGGCAGGGGGCTCCTACGAGCAGTACTTC. It encodes CSVEEGAGGSYEQYF.

A single count supports this clone. This chain uses TRBV18 with TRBJ2-1; tentative D call: TRBD2 (6 bases). Germline V gene data show CDR1 as KGHSH and CDR2 as LQKENI. The CDR3 is 14 amino acids. The V and J ends lost 6 bases and 4 bases respectively, with 13 bases between them. In DNA form, the CDR3 reads TGTGCCAGCTCCGGGGGAGCGATTTACAATGAGCAGTTCTTC. Encoded protein: CASSGGAIYNEQFF.

The genes are TRBV29-1 and TRBJ2-5; the match to TRBD2 covers 10 bases. This CDR3 region has 12 residues. Germline V gene sequence: CDR1 SQVTM, CDR2 ANQGSEA. Trimming removed 2 bases from V and 11 bases from J; junction bases left unmatched: 5. The CDR3 coding sequence is TGCAGCGTTGAAATCCTAGCGGGGGAGCAGTACTTC. Translating gives CSVEILAGEQYF.

This chain links TRBV7-8 with TRBJ2-1; D gene uncertain. CDR1 is SGHVS and CDR2 is FQNEAQ in the germline V gene. Trimming cost V 1 base and J 8 bases, with 9 bases left between them. This CDR3 region has 13 residues. CDR3 coding DNA: TGTGCCAGCAGCTTAGTGGCTTCCGATGAGCAGTTCTTC. Amino acid sequence: CASSLVASDEQFF.

The chain joins TRBV18 to TRBJ1-1; 7 bases fit TRBD1. The V segment lost 4 bases and the J segment 3 bases; nucleotides outside the gene matches: 8. The CDR3 has 15 amino acids. Germline loops: CDR1 KGHSH, CDR2 LQKENI. DNA for the CDR3: TGTGCCAGCTCACTATCATTCCAGGGGGACACTGAAGCTTTCTTT. The encoded protein is CASSLSFQGDTEAFF.

This clone has more than one count but fewer than ten. This chain links TRBV6-7 with TRBJ2-7, with D possibly TRBD2 on 6 matching bases. TRBV6-7 is sorted into the ORF group, with uncertain function. The CDR3 loop spans 12 amino acids. V gave up 6 bases and J gave up 6 bases, with 12 bases separating them. CDR3 sequence reads: CASRGGIGEQYF. The DNA of the CDR3 is TGTGCCAGCAGGGGGGGTATAGGCGAGCAGTACTTC.

This chain joins TRBV6-5 and TRBJ1-1, with TRBD1 matching over 7 bases. The germline CDR1 and CDR2 sequences are MNHEY and SVGAGI. This CDR3 has 15 amino acids. The J segment lost 1 base and the V segment lost 5 bases, leaving 7 bases of the junction unmatched. CDR3 region: CASSKPGTANTEAFF. The CDR3 DNA reads as TGTGCCAGCAGTAAACCCGGGACAGCGAACACTGAAGCTTTCTTT.

V gene TRBV28 combines with J gene TRBJ1-1; the match to TRBD1 covers 7 bases. CDR3 length equals 15 residues. CDR1 MDHEN and CDR2 SYDVKM come from the germline V gene. V lost 8 bases and J lost 1; bases outside the gene matches: 10. The chain's CDR3 is CASSGQSGTNTEAFF. The DNA of the CDR3 is TGTGCCAGCTCGGGACAGTCTGGTACGAACACTGAAGCTTTCTTT.